The 9 T cell receptor beta chains below come from one sample, sequenced in a study of blood T cell repertoires in COVID-19. Profiled with immunoSEQ multiplex PCR; TCRdb holds only in-frame clones, not every one. The sample includes roughly 240,000 clones, approximately 88% seen only once; the top ten take about 2.5%. Sample: PBMCs or T cells enriched from blood (not recorded which). The receptors here all came from a woman in her thirties or forties with acute COVID-19.

The chain combines TRBV3-1 (or the pseudogene TRBV3-2) with TRBJ2-3; D perhaps matches TRBD2 (6 bases). This CDR3 comprises 17 residues. CDR1 and CDR2 (germline): LGHDT, YNNKEL (reference sequence). V was cut by 4 bases and J by 2 bases, with 19 bases left in between. The CDR3 bases are TGTGCCAGCAGCCCACTGACGGGAGTCTCGATCACAGATACGCAGTATTTT. Translation: CASSPLTGVSITDTQYF.

The rearrangement uses TRBV2 and TRBJ2-1; possibly TRBD2 for D (5 bases). The germline V and J ends were trimmed by 5 bases and 1 base, with 12 bases remaining between them. The CDR3 spans 15 residues. Germline CDR1 reads SNHLY; CDR2 reads FYNNEI. CDR3 amino acids: CASSQDWGSYNEQFF. The CDR3 DNA follows: TGTGCCAGCAGTCAGGACTGGGGTTCCTACAATGAGCAGTTCTTC.

The V call is TRBV29-1, the J call TRBJ1-1; D remains unclear. CDR3 length: 15 amino acids. V was shortened by 7 bases and J by 3 bases, with 21 bases between the two germline ends. Germline V CDR1 and CDR2: SQVTM, ANQGSEA. CDR3 DNA sequence: TGCAGCGCCAGCTTACCCGGGGTCACGTACACTGAAGCTTTCTTT. Translation: CSASLPGVTYTEAFF.

This rearrangement joins TRBV10-3 to TRBJ2-3; D unresolved. Trimming shortened V by 7 bases and J by 6 bases, and 17 bases separated the two germline ends. Germline CDR1 and CDR2: ENHRY and SYGVKD. This CDR3 contains 14 residues. CDR3 sequence reads: CAIMSSIVPDTQYF. The CDR3 DNA is TGTGCCATCATGTCAAGTATAGTTCCCGATACGCAGTATTTT.

This chain uses TRBV4-3 with TRBJ1-2; TRBD1 might be the D (5 bases). The V gene lost 4 bases and the J gene lost 3 bases, with 12 bases spanning the gap. CDR3 length equals 14 residues. CDR1 and CDR2 (germline): LGHNA, YSLEER. DNA of the CDR3: TGCGCCAGCAGCCTCCTGGGCAGGGACTATGGCTACACCTTC. Its translation: CASSLLGRDYGYTF.

The chain has TRBV12-3 or TRBV12-4 and TRBJ2-3, with a weak D call TRBD2 (6 bases). Trimming left V 7 bases short and J 3 bases short, with 8 bases between. CDR3 length: 12 amino acids. In DNA, the CDR3 is TGTGCCAGCACGGAGGGAACAGATACGCAGTATTTT. Encoded protein: CASTEGTDTQYF.

This clone came up once. This chain connects TRBV11-2 to TRBJ2-7; 7 bases align to TRBD1. The CDR3 runs 13 residues. Germline V lookup: CDR1 SGHAT, CDR2 FQNNGV. With V trimmed by 5 bases and J by 2 bases, 3 bases remained unmatched. The CDR3 loop is CASSRGQTYEQYV. CDR3 nucleotide sequence: TGTGCCAGCAGCAGGGGACAGACCTACGAGCAGTACGTC.

The chain combines TRBV5-5 with TRBJ1-2; D is ambiguous. This CDR3 is built from 14 residues. CDR1 is SGHKS, CDR2 YYEKEE, per germline (reference sequence). Between the trimmed V and J ends, which lost 0 bases and 0 bases, there was a span of 6 bases. CDR3 coding DNA: TGTGCCAGCAGCTTGGGTGAGCCTAACTATGGCTACACCTTC. Translated, it gives CASSLGEPNYGYTF. The full variable domain, in which reference TRBV5-5 and TRBJ1-2 provide the parts outside the CDR3, is DAGVTQSPTHLIKTRGQQVTLRCSPISGHKSVSWYQQVLGQGPQFIFQYYEKEERGRGNFPDRFSARQFPNYSSELNVNALLLGDSALYLCASSLGEPNYGYTFGSGTRLTVV.

This clone was seen only a few times. The chain combines TRBV5-5 with TRBJ2-2, with D possibly being TRBD1 (5 bases). V gave up 0 bases and J gave up 4 bases, with 10 bases separating them. Germline V gene sequence: CDR1 SGHKS, CDR2 YYEKEE (reference sequence). The CDR3 is 15 amino acids. CDR3 bases: TGTGCCAGCAGCTTGGGGCAGGGCCTCACCGGGGAGCTGTTTTTT. Its protein product is CASSLGQGLTGELFF.